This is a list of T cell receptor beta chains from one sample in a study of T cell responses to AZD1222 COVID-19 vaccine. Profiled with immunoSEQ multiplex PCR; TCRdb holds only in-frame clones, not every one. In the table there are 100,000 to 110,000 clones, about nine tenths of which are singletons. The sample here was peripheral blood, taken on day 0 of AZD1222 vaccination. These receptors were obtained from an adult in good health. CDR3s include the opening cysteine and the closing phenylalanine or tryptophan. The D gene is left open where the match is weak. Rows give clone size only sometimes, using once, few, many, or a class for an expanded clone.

TGCGCCAGCAGCCAAGATACTAGGACGGGGGATTACAATGAGCAGTTCTTC	CASSQDTRTGDYNEQFF	TRBV4-1	NA	NA	TRBJ2-1
TGTGCCAGCAGTGAGGTGCGGGAAGGCGGCGAGCAGTACTTC	CASSEVREGGEQYF	TRBV2	NA	NA	TRBJ2-7
TGTGCCAGCAGCTTCCCTGGGGGGGATACGCAGTATTTT	CASSFPGGDTQYF	TRBV7-6	NA	NA	TRBJ2-3
TGTGCCTGGAGTGGGGTTAATCAGCCCCAGCATTTT	CAWSGVNQPQHF	TRBV30	NA	NA	TRBJ1-5
TGTGCCAGCAGCTTAAATGGTGGACAGCAGCCCCAGCATTTT	CASSLNGGQQPQHF	TRBV7-6	NA	NA	TRBJ1-5
TGTGCCAGCAGCGACAGTAACTATGGCTACACCTTC	CASSDSNYGYTF	TRBV2	NA	NA	TRBJ1-2
TGCGCCAGCAGCCCTGTGACTAGCGCCAGTGCGAACACCGGGGAGCTGTTTTTT	CASSPVTSASANTGELFF	TRBV4-1	NA	TRBD2	TRBJ2-2
TGTGCCAGCAGCTTACGGGACAGCCAAAATTCACCCCTCCACTTT	CASSLRDSQNSPLHF	TRBV7-8	NA	TRBD1	TRBJ1-6
TGTGCCAGCAGCGCCGGGCCTAGCGGGAGGGTCGGGGAGCTGTTTTTT	CASSAGPSGRVGELFF	TRBV7-9	NA	TRBD2	TRBJ2-2
TGCAGTGCTAGTCGCAGCCCGATCAATCAGCCCCAGCATTTT	CSASRSPINQPQHF	TRBV20-1	NA	NA	TRBJ1-5
TGTGCCAGCAGTTCTTCCCAGGTCCATCCCAGCTCCTACAATGAGCAGTTCTTC	CASSSSQVHPSSYNEQFF	TRBV27	NA	NA	TRBJ2-1
TGCGCCAGCAGCCAAGAGTTCTATTCTGGAAACACCATATATTTT	CASSQEFYSGNTIYF	TRBV4-1	NA	NA	TRBJ1-3
TGTGCCAGCTCACCACAACCAGCGGGAACAACTGGGGCCAACGTCCTGACTTTC	CASSPQPAGTTGANVLTF	TRBV18	few	TRBD2	TRBJ2-6
TGCGCCAGCAGTGAGATACTAGCGGGAGAACAGTTCTTC	CASSEILAGEQFF	TRBV10-1	once	TRBD2	TRBJ2-1
TGTGCCAGCAGTTTTGGTGGACAGGGAATAAACTATGGCTACACCTTC	CASSFGGQGINYGYTF	TRBV28	NA	TRBD1	TRBJ1-2
TGTGCCAGCAGCTTGGCCCGGCGGGGGAGCTCCTACGAGCAGTACTTC	CASSLARRGSSYEQYF	TRBV5-6	NA	TRBD2	TRBJ2-7
TGTGCCAGCAGCTTAATCGGGGGCGGGAGTGGGATTGGCTCCTACAATGAGCAGTTCTTC	CASSLIGGGSGIGSYNEQFF	TRBV7-3	NA	NA	TRBJ2-1
TGTGCCAGTAGTATTGTAAAGGGGCTTTTGGACGAGCAGTACTTC	CASSIVKGLLDEQYF	TRBV19	NA	NA	TRBJ2-7
TGTGCCAGCAGCCTAACTAGCGGGAGGGCTTATACGCAGTATTTT	CASSLTSGRAYTQYF	TRBV6-5	NA	TRBD2	TRBJ2-3
TGTGCCAGCAGCCATGGGCAGGGGAATGAAAAACTGTTTTTT	CASSHGQGNEKLFF	TRBV11-2	NA	NA	TRBJ1-4
TGTGCCAGCAGTTTATTTCCTAGCGTGGGCACAGATACGCAGTATTTT	CASSLFPSVGTDTQYF	TRBV27	NA	NA	TRBJ2-3
TGTGCCAGCAGCCTGGTTCGGGACAGGGCCTCCCGGCCCCAGCATTTT	CASSLVRDRASRPQHF	TRBV28	few	TRBD1	TRBJ1-5
TGTGCCAGCAGTCTGACGGAGCGGGGCACCATATATTTT	CASSLTERGTIYF	TRBV28	NA	NA	TRBJ1-3
TGTGCCAGCTCATCAGACAGGGGGCTCTCTGGAAACACCATATATTTT	CASSSDRGLSGNTIYF	TRBV18	NA	TRBD1	TRBJ1-3
TGTGCCAGCAGCTTGAATTGGCAGGGTAACGCTGAAGCTTTCTTT	CASSLNWQGNAEAFF	TRBV5-4	NA	NA	TRBJ1-1
TGTGCCAGCACCCAAGGTAGGGGAATTCAGCCCCAGCATTTT	CASTQGRGIQPQHF	TRBV28	NA	NA	TRBJ1-5
TGCGCCAGCAGCTTCCCTAATTTAACTTTGGGGTTCTCCTACGAGCAGTACTTC	CASSFPNLTLGFSYEQYF	TRBV5-1	once	NA	TRBJ2-7
TGTGCCAGTAGTCCCGGACAGGGGGGCTTCTACAATGAGCAGTTCTTC	CASSPGQGGFYNEQFF	TRBV19	NA	TRBD1	TRBJ2-1
TGTGCCAGCAGTCCCGGGGGGGGTAACTATGGCTACACCTTC	CASSPGGGNYGYTF	TRBV5-4	NA	NA	TRBJ1-2
TGTGCCAGCAGTTCGACAGCCTATGGCTACACCTTC	CASSSTAYGYTF	TRBV27	NA	NA	TRBJ1-2
TGCGCCAGCAGCTTGGTGGGACAGCCTCGAAACACCATATATTTT	CASSLVGQPRNTIYF	TRBV5-1	NA	TRBD1	TRBJ1-3
TGTGCCACCAGCAGAGCCCGGACAGGGGGCCCATCCACAGATACGCAGTATTTT	CATSRARTGGPSTDTQYF	TRBV15	once	TRBD1	TRBJ2-3
TGTGCCAGCAGTCAGGACAGGAATTCACCCCTCCACTTT	CASSQDRNSPLHF	TRBV28	NA	TRBD1	TRBJ1-6
TGTGCCAGCAGCGCATCAATGACGAACACTGAAGCTTTCTTT	CASSASMTNTEAFF	TRBV7-2	NA	NA	TRBJ1-1
TGTGCCAGCAGTTTAGGGAGGGGAAAACTGTTTTTT	CASSLGRGKLFF	TRBV28	NA	NA	TRBJ1-4
TGTGCCAGCAGCCAGGGGGCGGGTAACTATGGCTACACCTTC	CASSQGAGNYGYTF	TRBV3-1/TRBV3-2	NA	NA	TRBJ1-2
TGTGCCAGCAGTTTATACGGTGGCGTAAGCTCCTACAATGAGCAGTTCTTC	CASSLYGGVSSYNEQFF	TRBV27	NA	NA	TRBJ2-1
TGTGCCAGCAGCCAGACTAAGGGGACCCAGCGGGGGCACACAGATACGCAGTATTTT	CASSQTKGTQRGHTDTQYF	TRBV3-1/TRBV3-2	NA	TRBD2	TRBJ2-3
TGCAGTGCTAGTTCTGCGGGAGGGTCCGATACGCAGTATTTT	CSASSAGGSDTQYF	TRBV20-1	NA	TRBD2	TRBJ2-3
TGCGCCAGCAGACAGGGTCTTGGGAGCATGAACACTGAAGCTTTCTTT	CASRQGLGSMNTEAFF	TRBV5-1	NA	NA	TRBJ1-1
TGTGCCAGCAATCATAACAGTAACTATGGCTACACCTTC	CASNHNSNYGYTF	TRBV2	once	NA	TRBJ1-2
TGTGCCAGCACCTCGGTAGCGGGACTGATAGAGACCCAGTACTTC	CASTSVAGLIETQYF	TRBV2	NA	TRBD2	TRBJ2-5
TGTGCCAGCAGCCTTCCGGGACGGAGGGACGCAACTAATGAAAAACTGTTTTTT	CASSLPGRRDATNEKLFF	TRBV7-9	once	NA	TRBJ1-4
TGTGCCAGCAGTTTTGGGATTAGTCCCCAGCATTTT	CASSFGISPQHF	TRBV12-3/TRBV12-4	NA	NA	TRBJ1-5
TGTGCCAGCAGTTCAACAAGACGGACGAAGACCTACGAGCAGTACTTC	CASSSTRRTKTYEQYF	TRBV27	NA	NA	TRBJ2-7
TGTGCCAGCAGCTTGCAATCCGGGAGTGGTGAGACCCAGTACTTC	CASSLQSGSGETQYF	TRBV5-4	NA	NA	TRBJ2-5